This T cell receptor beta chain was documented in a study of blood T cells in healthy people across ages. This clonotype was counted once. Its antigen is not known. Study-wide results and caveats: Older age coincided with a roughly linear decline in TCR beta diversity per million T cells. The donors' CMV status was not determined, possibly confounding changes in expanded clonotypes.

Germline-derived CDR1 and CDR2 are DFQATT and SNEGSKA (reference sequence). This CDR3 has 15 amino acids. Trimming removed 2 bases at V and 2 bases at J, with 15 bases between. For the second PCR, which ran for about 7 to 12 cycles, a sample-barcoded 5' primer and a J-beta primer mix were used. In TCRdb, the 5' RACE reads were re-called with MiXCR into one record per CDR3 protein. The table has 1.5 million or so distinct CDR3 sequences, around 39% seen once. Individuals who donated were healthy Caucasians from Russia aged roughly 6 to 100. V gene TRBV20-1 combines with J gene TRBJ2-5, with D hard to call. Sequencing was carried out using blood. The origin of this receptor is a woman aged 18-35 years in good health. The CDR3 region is CSARSRAQPQETQYF. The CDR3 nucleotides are TGCAGTGCTAGATCCCGCGCACAGCCTCAAGAGACCCAGTACTTC.